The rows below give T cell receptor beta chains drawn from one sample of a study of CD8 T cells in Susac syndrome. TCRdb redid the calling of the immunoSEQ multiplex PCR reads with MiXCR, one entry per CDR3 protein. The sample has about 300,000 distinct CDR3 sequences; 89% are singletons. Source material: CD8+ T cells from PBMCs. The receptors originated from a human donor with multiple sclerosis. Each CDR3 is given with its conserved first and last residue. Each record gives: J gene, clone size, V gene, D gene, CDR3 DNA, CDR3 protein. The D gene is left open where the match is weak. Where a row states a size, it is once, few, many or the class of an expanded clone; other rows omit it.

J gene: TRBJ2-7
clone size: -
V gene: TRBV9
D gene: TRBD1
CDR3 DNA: TGTGCCAGCAGCGCTGGACAGGGATCAAGCTCCTACGAGCAGTACTTC
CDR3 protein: CASSAGQGSSSYEQYF

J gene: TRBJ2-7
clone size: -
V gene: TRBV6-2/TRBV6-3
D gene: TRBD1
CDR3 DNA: TGTGCCAGCAGTTACAGGGGGCACTACGAGCAGTACTTC
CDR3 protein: CASSYRGHYEQYF

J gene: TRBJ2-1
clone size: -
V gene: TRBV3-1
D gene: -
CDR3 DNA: TGTGCCAGCAGCGCCCCCCCGGGACTTGATTACAATGAGCAGTTCTTC
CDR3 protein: CASSAPPGLDYNEQFF

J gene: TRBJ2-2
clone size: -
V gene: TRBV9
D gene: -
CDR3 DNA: TGTGCCAGCATGGCGACGAACACCGGGGAGCTGTTTTTT
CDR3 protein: CASMATNTGELFF

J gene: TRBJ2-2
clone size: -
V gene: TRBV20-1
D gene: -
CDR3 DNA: TGCAGTGCTTCGAGCGGGTGGAACACCGGGGAGCTGTTTTTT
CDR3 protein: CSASSGWNTGELFF

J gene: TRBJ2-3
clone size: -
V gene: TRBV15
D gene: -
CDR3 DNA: TGTGCCACCAGCAGAGCTGGTGGGGGGGCCGATACGCAGTATTTT
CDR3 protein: CATSRAGGGADTQYF

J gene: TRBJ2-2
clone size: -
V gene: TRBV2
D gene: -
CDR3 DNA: TGTGCCAGCAGTGAAGGCATGAACACCGGGGAGCTGTTTTTT
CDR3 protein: CASSEGMNTGELFF

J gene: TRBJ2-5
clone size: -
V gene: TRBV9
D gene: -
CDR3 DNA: TGTGCCAGCAGCGTGGGGGGCGGAGGAGAGACCCAGTACTTC
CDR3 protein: CASSVGGGGETQYF

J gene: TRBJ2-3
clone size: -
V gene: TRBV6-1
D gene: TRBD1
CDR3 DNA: TGTGCCAGCAACCACAACAGGGGGCAAGGCACAGATACGCAGTATTTT
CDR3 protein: CASNHNRGQGTDTQYF

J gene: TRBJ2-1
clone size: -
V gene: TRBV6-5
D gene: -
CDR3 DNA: TGTGCCAGCAGTCGTTACTTTAACTCCTACAATGAGCAGTTCTTC
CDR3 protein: CASSRYFNSYNEQFF

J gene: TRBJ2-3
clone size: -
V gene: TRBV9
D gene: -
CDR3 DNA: TGTGCCAGCAGCGAAACAGGAGGTACAGTTGAGGGTACGCAGTATTTT
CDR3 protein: CASSETGGTVEGTQYF

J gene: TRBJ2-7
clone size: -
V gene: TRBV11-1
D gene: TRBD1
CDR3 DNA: TGTGCCAGCAGCTTAGGGGACAGGACGTTCGAGCAGTACTTC
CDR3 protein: CASSLGDRTFEQYF

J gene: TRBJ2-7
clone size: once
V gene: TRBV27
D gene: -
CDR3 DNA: TGTGCCAGCGCAAAAGTCCCCAGGGAGTTCGCCTACGAGCAGTACTTC
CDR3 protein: CASAKVPREFAYEQYF

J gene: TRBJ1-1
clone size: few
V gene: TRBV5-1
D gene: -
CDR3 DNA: TGCGCCAGCAGCTTGGCGCTCGGCACTGAAGCTTTCTTT
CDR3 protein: CASSLALGTEAFF

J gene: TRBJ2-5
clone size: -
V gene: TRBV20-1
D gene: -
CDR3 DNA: TGCAGTGGGGTTGGGCGAAACGAAGAGACCCAGTACTTC
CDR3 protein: CSGVGRNEETQYF

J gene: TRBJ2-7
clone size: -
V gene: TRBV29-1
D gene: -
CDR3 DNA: TGCAGCGTGGTCCAGGGTTCCCACGAGCAGTACTTC
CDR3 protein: CSVVQGSHEQYF

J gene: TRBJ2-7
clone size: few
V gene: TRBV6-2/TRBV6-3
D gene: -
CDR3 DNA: TGTGCCAGCAGTTACTCAAGTTTGAGAGAGTTCCACGAGCAGTACTTC
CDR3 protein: CASSYSSLREFHEQYF

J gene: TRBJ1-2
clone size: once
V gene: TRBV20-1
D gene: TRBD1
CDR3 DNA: TGCAGTGCTAGAGACTCCGGGACAGAGTATGGCTACACCTTC
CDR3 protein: CSARDSGTEYGYTF

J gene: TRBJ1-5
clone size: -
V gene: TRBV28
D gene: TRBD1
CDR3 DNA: TGTGCCAGCAGTGTTAGGGGGCGCGGTAATCAGCCCCAGCATTTT
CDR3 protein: CASSVRGRGNQPQHF

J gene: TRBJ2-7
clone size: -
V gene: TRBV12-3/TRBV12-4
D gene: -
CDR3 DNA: TGTGCCAGCAGTTTTGGCAGAACCTACGAGCAGTACTTC
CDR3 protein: CASSFGRTYEQYF

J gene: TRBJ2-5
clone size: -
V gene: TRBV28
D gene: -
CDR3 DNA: TGTGCCAGCAGTTCCACCCAAGGGACCATCCAAGAGACCCAGTACTTC
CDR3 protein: CASSSTQGTIQETQYF

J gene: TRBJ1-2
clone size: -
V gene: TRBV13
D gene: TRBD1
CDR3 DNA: TGTGCCAGCAGCCAACAAACAGGGGGTGGCTACACCTTC
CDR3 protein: CASSQQTGGGYTF

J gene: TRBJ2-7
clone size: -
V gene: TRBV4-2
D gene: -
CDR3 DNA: TGTGCCAGCAGCCAGCAGGGCCACGAGCAGTACTTC
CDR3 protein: CASSQQGHEQYF

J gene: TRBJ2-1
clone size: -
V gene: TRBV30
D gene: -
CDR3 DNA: TGTGCCTGGAGTTTAATGATAAATGAGCAGTTCTTC
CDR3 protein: CAWSLMINEQFF

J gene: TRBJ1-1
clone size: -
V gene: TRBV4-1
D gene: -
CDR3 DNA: TGCGCCAGCAGCCAAGTAGCGAATTTGGGGGTTAACACTGAAGCTTTCTTT
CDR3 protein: CASSQVANLGVNTEAFF

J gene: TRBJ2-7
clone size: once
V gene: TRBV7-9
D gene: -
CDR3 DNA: TGTGCCAGCAGCTCCATTTCCCGGGGTTCCTACGAGCAGTACTTC
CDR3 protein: CASSSISRGSYEQYF